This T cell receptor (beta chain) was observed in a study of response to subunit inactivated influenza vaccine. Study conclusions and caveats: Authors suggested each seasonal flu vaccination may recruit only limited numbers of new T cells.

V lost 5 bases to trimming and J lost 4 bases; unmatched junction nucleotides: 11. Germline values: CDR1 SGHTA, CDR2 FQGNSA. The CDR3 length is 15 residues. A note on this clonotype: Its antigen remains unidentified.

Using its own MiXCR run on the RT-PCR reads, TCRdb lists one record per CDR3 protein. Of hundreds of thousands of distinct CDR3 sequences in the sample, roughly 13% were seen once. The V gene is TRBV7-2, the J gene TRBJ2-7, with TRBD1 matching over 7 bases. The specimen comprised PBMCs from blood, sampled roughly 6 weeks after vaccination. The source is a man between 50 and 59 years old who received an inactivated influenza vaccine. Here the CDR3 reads CASSSAPGTEYEQYF. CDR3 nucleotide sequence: TGTGCCAGCAGCAGTGCTCCCGGGACAGAGTACGAGCAGTACTTC.